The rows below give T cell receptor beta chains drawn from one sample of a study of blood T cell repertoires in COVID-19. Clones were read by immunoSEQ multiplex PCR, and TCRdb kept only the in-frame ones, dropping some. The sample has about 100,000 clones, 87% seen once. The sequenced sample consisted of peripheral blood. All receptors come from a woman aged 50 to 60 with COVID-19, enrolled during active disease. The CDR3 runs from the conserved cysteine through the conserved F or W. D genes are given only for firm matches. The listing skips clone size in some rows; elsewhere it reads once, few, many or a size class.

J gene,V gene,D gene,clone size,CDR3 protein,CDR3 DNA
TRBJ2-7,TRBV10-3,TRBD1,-,CAISESGGQGRF,TGTGCCATCAGTGAGTCGGGGGGACAGGGGCGCTTC
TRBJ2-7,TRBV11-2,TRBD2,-,CASSLDRSRGGDEQYF,TGTGCCAGCAGCTTAGATCGATCGCGGGGGGGCGACGAGCAGTACTTC
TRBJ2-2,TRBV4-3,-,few,CASSQDLRGAAGELFF,TGCGCCAGCAGCCAAGATCTAAGGGGCGCGGCCGGGGAGCTGTTTTTT
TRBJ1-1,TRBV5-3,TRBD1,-,CARRKKPGQQLDTEAFF,TGTGCCAGAAGAAAAAAACCGGGACAGCAGTTGGACACTGAAGCTTTCTTT
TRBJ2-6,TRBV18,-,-,CASLTDSGANVLTF,TGTGCCAGCCTTACCGACTCAGGGGCCAACGTCCTGACTTTC
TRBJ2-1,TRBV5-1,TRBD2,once,CASSGRGLAGEQFF,TGCGCCAGCAGCGGGAGAGGTCTAGCGGGGGAGCAGTTCTTC
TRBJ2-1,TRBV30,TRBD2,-,CAWSVLAGVQKQFF,TGTGCCTGGAGTGTACTAGCGGGGGTACAGAAGCAGTTCTTC
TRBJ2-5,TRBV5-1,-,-,CASPATLAGVPQETQYF,TGCGCCAGTCCAGCAACACTCGCGGGCGTACCCCAAGAGACCCAGTACTTC
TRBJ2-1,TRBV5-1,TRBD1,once,CASSLDAGTGANEQFF,TGCGCCAGCAGCTTGGATGCCGGGACAGGGGCTAATGAGCAGTTCTTC
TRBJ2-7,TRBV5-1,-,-,CASSSSAYEQYF,TGCGCCAGCAGCTCCTCGGCCTACGAGCAGTACTTC
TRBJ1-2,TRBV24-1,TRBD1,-,CATESSEGAFGYTF,TGTGCCACCGAGTCCTCCGAGGGGGCGTTTGGCTACACCTTC
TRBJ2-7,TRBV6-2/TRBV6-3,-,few,CASSRTGSSYEQYF,TGTGCCAGCAGTCGTACAGGGAGCTCCTACGAGCAGTACTTC
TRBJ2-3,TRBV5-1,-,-,CASSSSGADTQYF,TGCGCCAGCAGCTCCTCGGGGGCAGATACGCAGTATTTT
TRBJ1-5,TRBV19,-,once,CASSITANQPQHF,TGTGCCAGTAGTATAACAGCAAATCAGCCCCAGCATTTT
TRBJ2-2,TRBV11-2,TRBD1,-,CASSFGTGGPGELFF,TGTGCCAGCAGCTTCGGGACAGGGGGTCCCGGGGAGCTGTTTTTT
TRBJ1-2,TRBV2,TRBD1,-,CASSEAVGGENYGYTF,TGTGCCAGCAGTGAAGCGGTAGGGGGCGAAAACTATGGCTACACCTTC
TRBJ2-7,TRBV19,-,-,CASSLRSTYEQYF,TGTGCCAGTAGTCTCAGGTCGACCTACGAGCAGTACTTC
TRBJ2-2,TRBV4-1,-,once,CASKPSTAGAAGELFF,TGCGCCAGCAAGCCAAGTACTGCAGGGGCGGCCGGGGAGCTGTTTTTT
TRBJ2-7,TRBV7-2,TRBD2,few,CASRLRGGLEYEQYF,TGTGCCAGCAGGCTTCGGGGGGGCTTGGAGTACGAGCAGTACTTC